One T cell receptor (beta chain) is described in this entry. Here immunoSEQ multiplex PCR was the method, and the copy in TCRdb shows in-frame clones only, minus some. Among 55,000 to 65,000 clones, 90% were seen once, and the ten largest hold approximately 8.3%. The data derive from a study of blood T cell repertoires in COVID-19. J lost 2 bases, V lost 4 bases, and 12 bases had no gene match. The V gene's germline CDR1 is MNHEY and CDR2 SMNVEV (reference sequence). The CDR3 is made up of 17 amino acids. The clonotype was recovered from a human donor with active COVID-19. The donor label of this sample is uncertain. The material sequenced was peripheral blood. This chain connects TRBV27 to TRBJ2-7; 9 nucleotides line up with TRBD2. CDR3 nucleotides: TGTGCCAGCAGTTATTATAGCGGGAGTGATTTCCCCTACGAGCAGTACTTC. This encodes CASSYYSGSDFPYEQYF.